The next 25 T cell receptor beta chains were all read from a single sample in a study of early T cells in non-severe SARS-CoV-2 infection. From the 5' RACE reads, TCRdb called clonotypes with MiXCR, one entry per CDR3 protein. This table holds over 50,000 distinct CDR3 sequences, under 15% found once. The input for sequencing was whole blood, taken at baseline. The source of these receptors is an adult who was a healthcare worker with PCR-confirmed SARS-CoV-2 infection or an uninfected control (not recorded which).

Relative to its sample, this clonotype is medium-sized. This sequence joins TRBV4-1 and TRBJ2-7, with TRBD2 matching over 15 bases. The CDR3 consists of 19 residues. V lost 3 bases and J lost 2; bases outside the gene matches: 11. Germline V CDR1 and CDR2: MGHRA, YSYEKL. The CDR3 nucleotides are TGCGCCAGCAGCCACCCTGGACTAGCGGGAGGGCCCTCCGCCTACGAGCAGTACTTC. Residues: CASSHPGLAGGPSAYEQYF.

The chain uses TRBV20-1 and TRBJ2-7; the D gene could be TRBD1 or TRBD2 (5 bases each). The germline gives CDR1 DFQATT, CDR2 SNEGSKA (reference sequence). This CDR3 is built from 14 residues. Between the trimmed V and J ends, which lost 3 bases and 3 bases, there was a span of 15 bases. The CDR3 DNA follows: TGCAGTGCTAGGAGGGTTACAGGAGACTACGAGCAGTACTTC. Encoded protein: CSARRVTGDYEQYF.

Remarks on this clonotype: The junction shows a germline mismatch at one end, possibly a read error. This chain uses TRBV24-1 with TRBJ1-5; 7 positions agree with TRBD1. The V gene's germline CDR1 is KGHDR and CDR2 SFDVKD. The CDR3 has 11 amino acids. The DNA of the CDR3 is TGTGCCACCAAGGCAGGACAGGTCCAATATTTT. It encodes CATKAGQVQYF.

This clonotype came up a few times. The rearrangement links TRBV21-1 to TRBJ1-1; the table's TRBD1 call for D was not verified on the DNA. TRBV21-1 is termed a pseudogene. This CDR3 spans 15 amino acids. CDR3: CARYGVGGMNTEAFF. The CDR3 DNA is TGTGCCAGATACGGGGTGGGCGGGATGAACACTGAAGCTTTCTTT.

This chain uses TRBV2 with TRBJ1-3; D remains unclear. V was trimmed by 5 bases and J by 2 bases, leaving 16 bases between them. Germline lookup yields CDR1 SNHLY and CDR2 FYNNEI. CDR3 length: 16 amino acids. DNA for the CDR3: TGTGCCAGCAGTTTTTCGGGCGCCGGGGCTGGAAACACCATATATTTT. Protein product: CASSFSGAGAGNTIYF. Filled out from reference TRBV2 and TRBJ1-3, the complete variable domain reads EPEVTQTPSHQVTQMGQEVILRCVPISNHLYFYWYRQILGQKVEFLVSFYNNEISEKSEIFDDQFSVERPDGSNFTLKIRSTKLEDSAMYFCASSFSGAGAGNTIYFGEGSWLTVV.

This clonotype was found a few times. The rearrangement joins TRBV9 to TRBJ2-3, with D unresolved. Trimming removed 4 bases from V and 4 bases from J, with 7 bases in between. The CDR3 is 12 residues long. The germline CDR1 and CDR2 sequences are SGDLS and YYNGEE. CDR3 nucleotide sequence: TGTGCCAGCAGCACAATGGCAGATACGCAGTATTTT. It is translated as CASSTMADTQYF.

This chain links TRBV11-2 with TRBJ1-1; 7 positions match TRBD1. The CDR3 contains 20 residues. Germline V CDR1 and CDR2: SGHAT, FQNNGV. V shed 4 bases, J shed 8 bases, and the junction held 28 bases outside the gene matches. Here the CDR3 reads CASSSIDIGRGSEAPIEAFF. CDR3 in DNA: TGTGCCAGCAGCTCTATCGATATAGGCAGGGGGTCAGAAGCCCCCATAGAAGCTTTCTTT.

This sequence joins TRBV28 and TRBJ1-5, with unresolved D. Germline CDR1 is MDHEN and CDR2 is SYDVKM. The CDR3 has 15 amino acids. V lost 6 bases, J lost 2 bases, and 14 bases lay in between. CDR3 amino acids: CASSPQGPRNQPQHF. For the CDR3, the DNA is TGTGCCAGCAGCCCGCAAGGGCCCCGCAATCAGCCCCAGCATTTT.

This clonotype was picked up a small number of times. CDR3 coding DNA: TGCGCCAGCAGGGGAGGGTTGAACACTGAAGCTTTCTTT. As protein: CASRGGLNTEAFF. The chain has TRBV5-1 and TRBJ1-1; D gene uncertain. Germline V gene sequence: CDR1 SGHRS, CDR2 YFSETQ. The CDR3 extends over 13 amino acids. Trimming stripped 5 bases from V and 0 bases from J, with 8 bases between.

V is TRBV19 and J is TRBJ2-7; TRBD2 agrees at 15 bases. Germline lookup yields CDR1 LNHDA and CDR2 SQIVND (reference sequence). CDR3 length equals 19 residues. V lost 6 bases to trimming and J lost 5 bases; unmatched junction nucleotides: 17. CDR3: CASSDRILRTSGRAHEQYF. The CDR3, as DNA: TGTGCCAGTAGCGACCGAATCCTCAGGACTAGCGGGAGGGCTCACGAGCAGTACTTC.

This clonotype showed up just a few times. The chain combines TRBV11-3 with TRBJ2-1, with D uncertain. CDR3 length: 15 amino acids. Germline V lookup: CDR1 SGHNT, CDR2 YENEEA. V lost 3 bases and J lost 0, with 9 bases in between. The chain's CDR3 is CASSFGGSSYNEQFF. CDR3 DNA: TGTGCCAGCAGCTTCGGCGGTAGCTCCTACAATGAGCAGTTCTTC.

There are a few counts of this clonotype. The rearrangement uses TRBV12-3 or TRBV12-4 and TRBJ1-2, with 8 bases that match TRBD1. This CDR3 is 14 amino acids long. J was trimmed by 6 bases and V by 6 bases; bases with no gene match: 9. The CDR3 sequence: CASRAVDREDGYTF. In nucleotides, the CDR3 is TGTGCCAGCAGGGCCGTGGACAGGGAGGATGGCTACACCTTC.

This clonotype was recorded many times. This chain connects TRBV28 to TRBJ1-2; 8 nucleotides line up with TRBD1. The CDR3 contains 14 residues. Germline values: CDR1 MDHEN, CDR2 SYDVKM. V shed 6 bases, J shed 4 bases, and the junction held 7 bases outside the gene matches. CDR3 region: CASSQTGEGYGYTF. DNA of the CDR3: TGTGCCAGCAGCCAGACAGGGGAAGGCTATGGCTACACCTTC.

This clonotype was picked up a small number of times. V and J are TRBV10-3 and TRBJ2-1; D tentatively fits TRBD1 or TRBD2 (5 bases each). V dropped 4 bases and J dropped 9 bases, with 16 bases sitting between them. This CDR3 is 14 amino acids long. Germline V lookup: CDR1 ENHRY, CDR2 SYGVKD. CDR3 nucleotides: TGTGCCATCAGTGGGATTAGTGAGGGGTCTGAGCAGTTCTTC. It yields the protein CAISGISEGSEQFF.

This clonotype has only a few counts. V usage is TRBV11-2 and J usage is TRBJ2-1, with D unclear. The germline CDR1 and CDR2 sequences are SGHAT and FQNNGV. Trimming took 6 bases from V and 7 from J, leaving 7 bases between them. The CDR3 is made up of 11 amino acids. CDR3 protein: CASRDLNEQFF. CDR3 DNA: TGTGCCAGCAGAGACTTGAATGAGCAGTTCTTC.

In its sample, this clonotype was seen many times. CDR3 residues: CATRSRSGDTQYF. CDR3 DNA sequence: TGTGCCACCCGTAGTCGATCGGGAGATACGCAGTATTTT. V and J are TRBV24-1 and TRBJ2-3, with unresolved D. The CDR3 extends over 13 amino acids. The V and J ends lost 9 bases and 5 bases respectively, with 14 bases between them. CDR1 and CDR2 (germline): KGHDR, SFDVKD.

Only a few counts were recorded for this clonotype. V usage is TRBV7-8 and J usage is TRBJ2-7, with D maybe TRBD2 (5 bases). V gave up 6 bases and J gave up 5 bases, with 14 bases separating them. The germline CDR1 and CDR2 sequences are SGHVS and FQNEAQ. The length of the CDR3 is 13 residues. This CDR3 reads CASSPPREDEQYF. The CDR3 coding sequence is TGTGCCAGCAGTCCTCCCCGGGAAGACGAGCAGTACTTC.

The chain carries TRBV12-3 or TRBV12-4 and TRBJ1-2; 10 bases are shared with TRBD1. J was trimmed by 4 bases and V by 5 bases; bases with no gene match: 7. The CDR3 has 15 residues. The CDR3 region is CASSKRDRGFYGYTF. CDR3 bases: TGTGCCAGCAGTAAGCGGGACAGGGGTTTCTATGGCTACACCTTC.

The chain links TRBV19 to TRBJ2-7; D might be TRBD1 (5 bases). Germline assignment: CDR1 LNHDA and CDR2 SQIVND (reference sequence). This CDR3 has 15 amino acids. Trimming shortened V by 7 bases and J by 2 bases, and 18 bases separated the two germline ends. CDR3 amino acids: CASTPSKGPAYEQYF. The CDR3 DNA reads as TGTGCCAGTACCCCGTCCAAGGGGCCGGCCTACGAGCAGTACTTC.

This clonotype was seen only a few times. The CDR3 bases are TGTGCCAGCAGCCAAGATAGAGGGAAGGGCACAGATACGCAGTATTTT. Protein: CASSQDRGKGTDTQYF. The chain has TRBV3-1 and TRBJ2-3; the D gene is possibly TRBD2 (5 bases). The CDR3 runs 16 residues. Germline CDR1 and CDR2: LGHDT and YNNKEL (reference sequence). The ends were cut back, 0 bases at V and 1 base at J, with 11 bases in the middle.

The V and J genes are TRBV6-6 and TRBJ2-5, with D perhaps TRBD2 (6 bases). With 2 bases removed from V and 5 bases from J, the gap between germline ends came to 21 bases. Germline CDR1 is MNHNY and CDR2 is SVGAGI (reference sequence). This CDR3 spans 17 amino acids. The CDR3 nucleotides read TGTGCCAGCAGTTACCCTAGCCGCGGAGGGGCAGGGGAGACCCAGTACTTC. As protein: CASSYPSRGGAGETQYF.

This rearrangement joins TRBV7-3 to TRBJ2-7; TRBD2 agrees at 7 bases. Germline CDR1 SGHTA, CDR2 FQGTGA. CDR3 length: 14 amino acids. V lost 4 bases, J lost 8 bases, and 11 bases stayed unmatched. The CDR3 sequence: CASSSPGGIGQQYF. CDR3 nucleotide sequence: TGTGCCAGCAGCTCACCGGGGGGAATCGGTCAGCAGTACTTC.

The chain couples TRBV11-2 to TRBJ2-1, with TRBD2 identical over 8 bases. In germline, CDR1 is SGHAT, CDR2 FQNNGV. The V segment lost 7 bases and the J segment 10 bases; nucleotides outside the gene matches: 15. This CDR3 comprises 15 residues. CDR3 in DNA: TGTGCCAGCACCTTGGAGAGCGGGGGCCTTCGGGAGCAGTTCTTC. Its translation: CASTLESGGLREQFF.

In this sample, this clonotype turned up a few times. The rearrangement joins TRBV27 to TRBJ2-3; 9 bases line up with TRBD2. V lost 4 bases, J lost 5 bases, and 13 bases stayed unmatched. Germline V CDR1 and CDR2: MNHEY, SMNVEV (reference sequence). This CDR3 comprises 17 residues. CDR3 protein: CASSSSFSGGWIDTQYF. The DNA of the CDR3 is TGTGCCAGCAGTTCCTCGTTTAGCGGGGGCTGGATAGATACGCAGTATTTT.

This clonotype showed up just a few times. The CDR3 DNA reads TGTGCCTGGAGTTTGGACAGGGGTCGTTCACCCCTCCACTTT. This gives the protein CAWSLDRGRSPLHF. The chain recombines TRBV30 with TRBJ1-6; 9 bases line up with TRBD1. Germline V gene lookup returns CDR1 GTSNPN and CDR2 SVGIG (reference sequence). V trimming: 2 bases; J trimming: 9 bases; junction bases outside the gene matches: 5. The CDR3 covers 14 residues.